Following are 29 T cell receptor beta chains from one sample sequenced in a study of regulatory T cells in long-lasting Graves disease. Arm-PCR with iRepertoire HTBI primers amplified the CDR3 regions for these TCR beta libraries. From the multiplex PCR reads, TCRdb called clonotypes with MiXCR, one entry per CDR3 protein. Altogether approximately 400,000 distinct CDR3 sequences are present, 14% to 15% being singletons, with the ten largest covering approximately 8%. Time point specified: newly diagnosed GD, antithyroid drugs for less than 3 months. Scientists built the TCR library using RNA that was extracted from PBMCs. These same data were also listed under a study on T cells in Graves' hyperthyroidism and ophthalmopathy.

Source: peripheral blood mononuclear cells (PBMCs), taken at new diagnosis, from a patient treated with antithyroid drugs. These receptors all stem from a woman between 40 and 50 years old with Graves disease.

In this sample, this clonotype turned up many times. The gene calls are TRBV27 and TRBJ2-2; 7 bases agree with TRBD2. J lost 0 bases, V lost 0 bases, and 7 bases had no gene match. The germline CDR1 and CDR2 sequences are MNHEY and SMNVEV (reference sequence). The CDR3 spans 18 residues. CDR3 protein: CASSLSPLAESNTGELFF. CDR3 DNA sequence: TGTGCCAGCAGTTTATCTCCCCTAGCGGAGTCGAACACCGGGGAGCTGTTTTTT.

This clonotype was detected ten times or more. The V call is TRBV3-1, the J call TRBJ1-1; possible D gene TRBD1, 5 bases. Trimming cost V 3 bases and J 1 base, with 12 bases left between them. CDR1 and CDR2 (germline): LGHDT, YNNKEL (reference sequence). This CDR3 is 15 amino acids long. The CDR3 protein is CASSQQGGKNTEAFF. The CDR3 DNA sequence: TGTGCCAGCAGCCAGCAGGGTGGGAAGAACACTGAAGCTTTCTTT. Full variable domain (outside the CDR3, taken from reference TRBV3-1 and TRBJ1-1): DTAVSQTPKYLVTQMGNDKSIKCEQNLGHDTMYWYKQDSKKFLKIMFSYNNKELIINETVPNRFSPKSPDKAHLNLHINSLELGDSAVYFCASSQQGGKNTEAFFGQGTRLTVV.

The table lists this clonotype with many counts. This chain links TRBV3-1 with TRBJ2-3; 13 bases agree with TRBD2. This CDR3 is 17 amino acids long. The germline V gene has CDR1 LGHDT and CDR2 YNNKEL (reference sequence). V trimming: 0 bases; J trimming: 4 bases; junction bases outside the gene matches: 4. The CDR3 is CASSQEGTSGTADTQYF. The CDR3 nucleotides read TGTGCCAGCAGCCAAGAAGGGACTAGCGGGACGGCAGATACGCAGTATTTT.

This clonotype was picked up a small number of times. The junction shows a germline mismatch at one end, possibly a read error. The rearrangement uses TRBV28 and TRBJ2-5; D uncertain. This CDR3 is 14 amino acids long. Germline CDR1 reads MDHEN; CDR2 reads SYDVKM. CDR3 DNA: TGTGCCAGCAGTTTGTGGTCAGTCCAAGAGACCCAGTGCTTC. Protein product: CASSLWSVQETQCF.

The J gene is TRBJ2-6, the V gene TRBV5-1; D is unresolved. The CDR3 contains 16 residues. Germline CDR1 is SGHRS and CDR2 is YFSETQ. V shed 1 base and J shed 0 bases, with 8 bases lying between them. This CDR3 is CASSLFQTSGANVLTF. The CDR3 DNA follows: TGCGCCAGCAGCTTGTTCCAGACCTCTGGGGCCAACGTCCTGACTTTC. Supplemented by reference TRBV5-1 and TRBJ2-6, the full variable domain reads KAGVTQTPRYLIKTRGQQVTLSCSPISGHRSVSWYQQTPGQGLQFLFEYFSETQRNKGNFPGRFSGRQFSNSRSEMNVSTLELGDSALYLCASSLFQTSGANVLTFGAGSRLTVL.

The chain couples TRBV28 to TRBJ2-7, with a weak D call TRBD1 (6 bases). Trimming stripped 7 bases from V and 1 base from J, with 17 bases between. This CDR3 contains 15 residues. Germline V CDR1 and CDR2: MDHEN, SYDVKM. The CDR3 DNA is TGTGCCAGCAAGCAGGGGATCTCTCGGTCCTACGAGCAGTACTTC. Amino acids: CASKQGISRSYEQYF.

This clonotype showed up many times. The V gene is TRBV12-3 or TRBV12-4, the J gene TRBJ1-2; 7 nucleotides agree with TRBD1. CDR3 length: 14 residues. V trimming: 6 bases; J trimming: 3 bases; junction bases outside the gene matches: 7. The CDR3 bases are TGTGCCAGCAGCTTGACCGGGACAGACTATGGCTACACCTTC. Translated: CASSLTGTDYGYTF.

To note about this clonotype: A far larger clone differs by one base, so this is likely a read error. This sequence joins TRBV11-2 and TRBJ2-7, with 9 bases fitting TRBD2. The germline V gene encodes CDR1 SGHAT and CDR2 FQNNGV. This CDR3 region has 15 residues. CDR3 nucleotides: TGTGCCGGCAGCCAAGAAGGTCTAGCGGGGTACGAGCAGTACTTC. This sequence encodes CAGSQEGLAGYEQYF.

This clonotype occurred a few times. The V call is TRBV3-2, the J call TRBJ2-7; no check of the table's D call, TRBD2, against the DNA was made. TRBV3-2 is noted as a pseudogene. CDR3 length: 17 residues. In DNA, the CDR3 is TGTGCCAGCAGGAGATTAGGTACCTCTAGCGGGATCTACGAGCAGTACTTC. This translates into CASRRLGTSSGIYEQYF.

Comments on this clonotype: One base away lies a much larger clone, so this may be a sequencing read error. This sequence joins TRBV6-2 or TRBV6-3 and TRBJ2-5; D is undetermined. CDR1 and CDR2 (germline): MNHEY, SVGEGT. CDR3 length: 14 residues. Trimming cost V 6 bases and J 1 base, with 12 bases left between them. CDR3 loop: CASSFGETQETQYF. As DNA, the CDR3 is TGTGCCAGCAGCTTTGGCGAGACCCAAGAGACCCAGTACTTC.

This clonotype was counted many times. This chain joins TRBV9 and TRBJ2-2; 8 bases are a match to TRBD2. The length of the CDR3 is 17 residues. Germline CDR1 is SGDLS and CDR2 is YYNGEE. V was clipped by 1 base and J by 7 bases; unmatched bases: 12. CDR3 in DNA: TGTGCCAGCAGCGTAACCGGGGGAACTAGCGGATTCGGGGAGCTGTTTTTT. Its protein is CASSVTGGTSGFGELFF.

This clonotype was recorded at least ten times. The chain uses TRBV20-1 and TRBJ2-7; 13 bases match TRBD2. This CDR3 spans 18 amino acids. Trimming at V came to 3 bases and at J to 1 base, leaving 12 bases not matched to a gene. Germline CDR1 reads DFQATT; CDR2 reads SNEGSKA (reference sequence). This CDR3 reads CSARPRGLAGDVSYEQYF. The DNA of the CDR3 is TGCAGTGCTAGGCCCCGCGGACTAGCGGGAGACGTATCCTACGAGCAGTACTTC.

Ten or more counts support this clonotype. This sequence joins TRBV6-1 and TRBJ2-7; TRBD2 aligns across 8 bases. Germline trimming cut 7 bases from V and 4 bases from J; bases unmatched to any gene: 6. CDR1 is MNHNS, CDR2 SASEGT, per germline. CDR3 size: 13 residues. This chain's CDR3 is CASMDSGAYEQYF. CDR3 nucleotides: TGTGCCAGCATGGATAGCGGGGCGTACGAGCAGTACTTC.

The chain has TRBV4-3 and TRBJ2-7, with TRBD2 matching 8 bases. CDR1 and CDR2 from the germline V gene are LGHNA and YSLEER. The CDR3 runs to 15 residues. The ends lost 4 bases at V and 2 bases at J; junction bases unmatched: 7. The CDR3 region has the DNA TGCGCCAGCAGCCCCCGGGCGGGAGGAGCCTACGAGCAGTACTTC. It codes for CASSPRAGGAYEQYF.

There are many counts of this clonotype. The chain joins TRBV10-3 to TRBJ1-3; D is perhaps TRBD1 (5 bases). The CDR3 loop spans 13 amino acids. Germline lookup yields CDR1 ENHRY and CDR2 SYGVKD. With 8 bases removed from V and 4 bases from J, the gap between germline ends came to 12 bases. CDR3 residues: CAIAQGPGNTIYF. The CDR3 coding sequence is TGTGCCATCGCCCAGGGCCCCGGAAACACCATATATTTT.

This chain joins TRBV19 and TRBJ2-7; 10 bases fit TRBD1. Germline CDR1 is LNHDA and CDR2 is SQIVND (reference sequence). The CDR3 spans 16 residues. The V segment lost 4 bases and the J segment 2 bases; nucleotides outside the gene matches: 8. As DNA, the CDR3 is TGTGCCAGTAGTAAACCGGGACAGGGGCGCCCCTACGAGCAGTACTTC. Its translation: CASSKPGQGRPYEQYF.

CDR3 sequence: CASSQVAAPSSRGYTF. CDR3 coding DNA: TGTGCCAGCAGCCAAGTGGCAGCCCCCTCATCGAGGGGCTACACCTTC. This sequence joins TRBV3-1 and TRBJ1-2; unclear D gene. The ends were cut back, 1 base at V and 8 bases at J, with 20 bases in the middle. This CDR3 comprises 16 residues. CDR1 and CDR2 (germline): LGHDT, YNNKEL (reference sequence).

This clonotype has ten or more counts. The CDR3 is CASSLSARGPGELFF. The CDR3 nucleotides are TGTGCCAGCAGTTTATCGGCTAGGGGCCCCGGGGAGCTGTTTTTT. The chain is built from TRBV12-3 or TRBV12-4 and TRBJ2-2; perhaps TRBD1 as D (5 bases). The CDR3 has 15 residues. Trimming took 2 bases from V and 6 from J, leaving 13 bases between them.

This clonotype was detected many times. The V and J genes are TRBV5-1 and TRBJ2-3; TRBD1 matches 11 bases. The CDR3 spans 14 residues. The V and J ends lost 6 bases and 4 bases, in that order; junction bases with no gene match: 4. Germline assignment: CDR1 SGHRS and CDR2 YFSETQ. CDR3 sequence (DNA): TGCGCCAGCAACCGGGACAGGGGGTCAGATACGCAGTATTTT. Its protein is CASNRDRGSDTQYF.

This clonotype was recorded many times. The chain employs TRBV27 and TRBJ1-5; D remains ambiguous. CDR3 length: 14 residues. CDR1 is MNHEY and CDR2 is SMNVEV in the germline V gene (reference sequence). The V end lost 0 bases, the J end lost 7 bases, and 10 bases lay between the germline ends. The DNA for the CDR3 is TGTGCCAGCAGTTTATCAGGGAATGAGCAGCCCCAGCATTTT. This sequence encodes CASSLSGNEQPQHF.

This clonotype appeared a few times. The J gene is TRBJ1-2, the V gene TRBV7-9; D is unresolved. From germline, CDR1 is SEHNR and CDR2 FQNEAQ (reference sequence). The V gene lost 7 bases and the J gene lost 4 bases, with 10 bases spanning the gap. This CDR3 comprises 12 residues. CDR3 nucleotide sequence: TGTGCCAGCACACGGGATTTCTATGGCTACACCTTC. It codes for CASTRDFYGYTF. The full variable domain, in which reference TRBV7-9 and TRBJ1-2 provide the parts outside the CDR3, is DTGVSQNPRHKITKRGQNVTFRCDPISEHNRLYWYRQTLGQGPEFLTYFQNEAQLEKSRLLSDRFSAERPKGSFSTLEIQRTEQGDSAMYLCASTRDFYGYTFGSGTRLTVV.

The CDR3, as DNA: TGCAGTGCTAGACAGAGGGACAGGTGGGATTACGAGCAGTACTTC. Its protein product is CSARQRDRWDYEQYF. The rearrangement uses TRBV20-1 and TRBJ2-7, with 8 bases identical to TRBD1. The junction had 10 bases not matched to a gene; V was cut back by 2 bases and J by 4 bases. CDR1 is DFQATT and CDR2 is SNEGSKA in the germline V gene (reference sequence). The CDR3 is 15 amino acids.

This clonotype was seen many times. The chain carries TRBV5-1 and TRBJ1-4; TRBD1 aligns across 11 bases. CDR3 length: 14 amino acids. Looked up from germline, CDR1 is SGHRS and CDR2 is YFSETQ. Trimming at V came to 3 bases and at J to 8 bases, leaving 3 bases not matched to a gene. CDR3 sequence reads: CASSSRTGGEKLFF. CDR3 coding DNA: TGCGCCAGCAGCTCAAGGACAGGGGGCGAAAAACTGTTTTTT.

The chain links TRBV3-1 to TRBJ2-3; the match to TRBD2 covers 9 bases. J lost 0 bases, V lost 4 bases, and 14 bases had no gene match. CDR1 and CDR2 (germline): LGHDT, YNNKEL (reference sequence). There are 19 residues in the CDR3. This CDR3 reads CASSPAGLRLAASTDTQYF. The CDR3 region has the DNA TGTGCCAGCAGCCCTGCGGGATTAAGACTAGCGGCTAGCACAGATACGCAGTATTTT.

Ten or more counts support this clonotype. V and J are TRBV29-1 and TRBJ2-3; tentative D call: TRBD2 (5 bases). Germline V lookup: CDR1 SQVTM, CDR2 ANQGSEA. The V and J ends lost 0 bases and 2 bases respectively, with 6 bases between them. The CDR3 length is 13 residues. DNA for the CDR3: TGCAGCGTTGAAGATGACTACACAGATACGCAGTATTTT. Translating it yields CSVEDDYTDTQYF.

The table lists this clonotype with many counts. The V and J genes are TRBV3-1 and TRBJ2-1; no clear D gene. The CDR3 is 12 amino acids. Trimming left V 1 base short and J 6 bases short, with 4 bases between. Germline values: CDR1 LGHDT, CDR2 YNNKEL (reference sequence). The CDR3 is CASSQVPNEQFF. Here the CDR3 DNA reads TGTGCCAGCAGCCAAGTTCCCAATGAGCAGTTCTTC.

This clonotype was found many times. CDR3 sequence reads: CASSYRVGFIEQFF. The CDR3 region has the DNA TGTGCCAGCAGTTACAGGGTGGGTTTTATTGAGCAGTTCTTC. This chain uses TRBV28 with TRBJ2-1; perhaps TRBD1 as D (6 bases). The CDR3 is 14 amino acids. V shed 4 bases and J shed 9 bases, with 16 bases lying between them. The V gene's germline CDR1 is MDHEN and CDR2 SYDVKM.

This clonotype was observed a handful of times. The chain uses TRBV3-1 and TRBJ2-7; D unclear. Trimming left V 0 bases short and J 11 bases short, with 14 bases between. The CDR3 contains 13 residues. The germline V gene encodes CDR1 LGHDT and CDR2 YNNKEL (reference sequence). The CDR3 DNA reads TGTGCCAGCAGCCAAGACAAGGAACGTGCGGAGTACTTC. It encodes CASSQDKERAEYF.

The genes are TRBV30 and TRBJ2-2; D uncertain. V lost 1 base and J lost 3, with 3 bases in between. The CDR3 loop spans 12 amino acids. Germline lookup yields CDR1 GTSNPN and CDR2 SVGIG (reference sequence). DNA for the CDR3: TGTGCCTGGAGTGGGGACACCGGGGAGCTGTTTTTT. It yields the protein CAWSGDTGELFF.